This record looks at one T cell receptor (beta chain) sequence and its context. These data originate in a study of post-analysis software for immune sequencing data. The library was made from cDNA and included unique molecular identifiers. TCRdb reprocessed the PCR reads with MiXCR, giving one entry per CDR3 protein. This sample has 550,000 to 700,000 distinct CDR3 sequences; roughly 45% occur once, and the top ten carry roughly 1.8%. Sequencing was carried out using blood. The clonotype comes from a girl between 10 and 17 years old with multiple sclerosis.

The CDR3 DNA follows: TGCGCCAGCAGCTTGGCCAGAGAGACCTCGTACAATGAGCAGTTCTTC. Translation: CASSLARETSYNEQFF. This chain joins TRBV5-1 and TRBJ2-1; D is uncertain. Per the germline V gene, CDR1 is SGHRS and CDR2 is YFSETQ. The CDR3 totals 16 residues. Between the trimmed V and J ends, which lost 0 bases and 4 bases, there was a span of 14 bases.